This TCR beta chain derives from a study of shared clonotypes between healthy human individuals. From CD4+ cells came CD45RA+ naive and CD45RA-negative memory subsets. Notes on the study in general: Between four donors, naive CD4 clonotypes were shared at a level of around 4.9%. Non-shared clonotypes had lower generation probabilities than those shared by all four donors.

Trimming took off 1 base at V and 2 bases at J, with 6 bases between the two ends. CDR3 length: 14 amino acids. Germline V gene data show CDR1 as GTSNPN and CDR2 as SVGIG (reference sequence). On this clone itself: Antigen: not known.

Genomic DNA (from each subset) was split evenly across several immunoSEQ plates. The data were produced by immunoSEQ multiplex PCR, yet TCRdb's version contains in-frame clones alone and is incomplete. The table has roughly 2 million clones, approximately 95% seen once. The sequenced material came from naive CD4+ T cells sorted from blood. Subset in this sample: CD45RA+ positively selected. The chain links TRBV30 to TRBJ1-6; D is possibly TRBD1 (5 bases). This TCR came from a man younger than 35 in good health. Written as DNA, the CDR3 is TGTGCCTGGAGTGGGACAACCTATAATTCACCCCTCCACTTT. Protein sequence: CAWSGTTYNSPLHF. The full variable domain, its missing parts supplied by reference TRBV30 and TRBJ1-6, is SQTIHQWPATLVQPVGSPLSLECTVEGTSNPNLYWYRQAAGRGLQLLFYSVGIGQISSEVPQNLSASRPQDRQFILSSKKLLLSDSGFYLCAWSGTTYNSPLHFGNGTRLTVT.